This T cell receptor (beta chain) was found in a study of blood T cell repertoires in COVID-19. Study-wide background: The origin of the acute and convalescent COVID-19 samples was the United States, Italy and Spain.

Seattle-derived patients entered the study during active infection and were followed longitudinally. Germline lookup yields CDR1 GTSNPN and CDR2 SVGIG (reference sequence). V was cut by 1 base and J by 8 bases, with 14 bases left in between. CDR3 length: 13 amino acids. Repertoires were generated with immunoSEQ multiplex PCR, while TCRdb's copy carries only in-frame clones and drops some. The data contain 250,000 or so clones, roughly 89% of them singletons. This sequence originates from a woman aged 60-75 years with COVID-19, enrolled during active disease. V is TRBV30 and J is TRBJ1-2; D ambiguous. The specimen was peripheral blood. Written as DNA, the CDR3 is TGTGCCTGGAGTGAGACACCGGTGGAAGGCTACACCTTC. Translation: CAWSETPVEGYTF.